Below, one T cell receptor (beta chain) is given with its context. This record comes from a study of T cell changes during pregnancy in multiple sclerosis. The CDR3 consists of 14 residues. CDR1 is SGHRS, CDR2 YFSETQ, per germline. Trimming removed 4 bases at V and 5 bases at J, with 13 bases between. Some clones are missing from TCRdb's copy, which holds only in-frame ones; the method was immunoSEQ multiplex PCR. The table records tens of thousands of clones, around 94% of them present only once. This chain joins TRBV5-1 and TRBJ1-5, with D possibly being TRBD1 (5 bases). The specimen was CD4+ T cells from peripheral blood mononuclear cells, collected in the second trimester of pregnancy. This TCR derives from a female donor in good health, enrolled as a control in a pregnancy study. The CDR3 region is CASSTGGTDQPQHF. The CDR3, as DNA: TGCGCCAGCAGCACCGGGGGGACTGATCAGCCCCAGCATTTT.